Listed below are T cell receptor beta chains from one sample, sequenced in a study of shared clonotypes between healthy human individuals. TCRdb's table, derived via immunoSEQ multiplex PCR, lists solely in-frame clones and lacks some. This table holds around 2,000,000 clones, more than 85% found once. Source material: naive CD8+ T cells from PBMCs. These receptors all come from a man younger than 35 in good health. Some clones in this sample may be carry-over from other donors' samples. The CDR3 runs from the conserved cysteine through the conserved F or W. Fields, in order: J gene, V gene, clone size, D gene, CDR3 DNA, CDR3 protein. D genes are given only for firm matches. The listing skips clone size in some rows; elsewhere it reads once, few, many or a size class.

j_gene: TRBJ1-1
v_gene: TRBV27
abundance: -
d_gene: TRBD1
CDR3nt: TGTGCCAGCCGGAGGGGCAGGGGGACTGAAGCTTTCTTT
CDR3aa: CASRRGRGTEAFF

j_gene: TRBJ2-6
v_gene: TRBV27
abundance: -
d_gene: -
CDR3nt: TGTGCCAGCAGTTTATCCTCTTTCTCTGGGGCCAACGTCCTGACTTTC
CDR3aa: CASSLSSFSGANVLTF

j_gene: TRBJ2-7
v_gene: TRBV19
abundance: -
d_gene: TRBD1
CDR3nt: TGTGCCAGTAGTATTGGGGACAGGGGATCCTACGAGCAGTACTTC
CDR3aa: CASSIGDRGSYEQYF

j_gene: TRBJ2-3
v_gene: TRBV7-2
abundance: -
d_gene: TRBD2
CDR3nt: TGTGCCAGCAGCCAAGAAGGACTAGCGCGCCCCCGGGGCACAGATACGCAGTATTTT
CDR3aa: CASSQEGLARPRGTDTQYF

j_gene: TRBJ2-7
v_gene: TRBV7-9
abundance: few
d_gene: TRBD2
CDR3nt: TGTGCCAGCAGCGCCCGGACTAGCGGGACCTACGAGCAGTACTTC
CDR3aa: CASSARTSGTYEQYF

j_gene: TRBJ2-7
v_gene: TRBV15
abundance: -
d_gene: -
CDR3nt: TGTGCCACCAGCAGAGATCGCAGGGTCGACTACGAGCAGTACTTC
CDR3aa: CATSRDRRVDYEQYF

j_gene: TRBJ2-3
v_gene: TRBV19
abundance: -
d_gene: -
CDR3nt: TGTGCCAGTAGTACCTTGGGGGGAGCCGATACGCAGTATTTT
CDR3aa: CASSTLGGADTQYF

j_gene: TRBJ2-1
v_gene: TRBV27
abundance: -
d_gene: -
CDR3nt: TGTGCCAGCAGTTTGGGTTCTCAGGACTTGTACAATGAGCAGTTCTTC
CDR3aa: CASSLGSQDLYNEQFF

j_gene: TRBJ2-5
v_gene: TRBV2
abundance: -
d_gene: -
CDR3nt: TGTGCCAGCCAAGAGGCGGGAACTGAGGAGACCCAGTACTTC
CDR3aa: CASQEAGTEETQYF

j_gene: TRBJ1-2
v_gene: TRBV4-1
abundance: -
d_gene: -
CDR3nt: TGCGCCAGCAGCTCCCAGACAGGAGTTCCTTCTAACTATGGCTACACCTTC
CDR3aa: CASSSQTGVPSNYGYTF

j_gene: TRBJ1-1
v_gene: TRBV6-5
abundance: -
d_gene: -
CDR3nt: TGTGCCAGCAGTTACTCGCAGGACCTGAACACTGAAGCTTTCTTT
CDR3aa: CASSYSQDLNTEAFF

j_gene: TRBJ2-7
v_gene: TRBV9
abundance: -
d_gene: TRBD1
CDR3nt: TGTGCCAGCAGCTTAGACAGGGGCTACGAGCAGTACTTC
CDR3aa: CASSLDRGYEQYF

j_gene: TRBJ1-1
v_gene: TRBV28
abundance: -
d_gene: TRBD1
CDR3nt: TGTGCCAGCAGTTTAGACAGGGAAGGTTCGCCGAACACTGAAGCTTTCTTT
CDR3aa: CASSLDREGSPNTEAFF

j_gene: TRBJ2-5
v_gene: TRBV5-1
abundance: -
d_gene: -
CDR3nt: TGCGCCAGCAGCTTGGTTCTCCGGGGGCTCCCAGAGACCCAGTACTTC
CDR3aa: CASSLVLRGLPETQYF

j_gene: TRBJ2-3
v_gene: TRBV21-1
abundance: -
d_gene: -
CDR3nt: TGTGCCAGCAATAGTAGCGGCGCTAGCACAGATACGCAGTATTTT
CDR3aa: CASNSSGASTDTQYF

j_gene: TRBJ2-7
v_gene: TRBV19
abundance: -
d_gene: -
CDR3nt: TGTGCCAGTAGTGTTCAGGGCCTCTCCTACGAGCAGTACTTC
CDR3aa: CASSVQGLSYEQYF

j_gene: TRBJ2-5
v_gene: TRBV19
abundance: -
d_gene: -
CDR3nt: TGTGCCAGTAGTATATCGGGAACACGAGAGACCCAGTACTTC
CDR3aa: CASSISGTRETQYF

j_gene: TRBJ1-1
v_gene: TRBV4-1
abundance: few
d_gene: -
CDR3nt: TGCGCCAGCAGCCAAGGAGATCTGAGGACTGAAGCTTTCTTT
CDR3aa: CASSQGDLRTEAFF

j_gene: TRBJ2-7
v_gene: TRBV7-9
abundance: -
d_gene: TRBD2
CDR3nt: TGTGCCAGCAGCCCGCCGGGGGGAGCGGGACCTGATTACGAGCAGTACTTC
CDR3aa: CASSPPGGAGPDYEQYF

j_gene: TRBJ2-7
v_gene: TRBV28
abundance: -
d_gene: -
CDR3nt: TGTGCCAGCGCACCGTCAGGGGTTCTGGGGCCTTACGAGCAGTACTTC
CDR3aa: CASAPSGVLGPYEQYF

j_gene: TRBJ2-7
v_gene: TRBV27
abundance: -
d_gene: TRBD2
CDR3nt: TGTGCCAGCAGTCGGGGACTAGCGGGAGCAATCCATGGGACCGAGCAGTACTTC
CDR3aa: CASSRGLAGAIHGTEQYF

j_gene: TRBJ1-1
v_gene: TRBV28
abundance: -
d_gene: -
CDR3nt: TGTGCCAGCAGCCTAATACGGGGGCGCCCCGGGGTGAACACTGAAGCTTTCTTT
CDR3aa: CASSLIRGRPGVNTEAFF

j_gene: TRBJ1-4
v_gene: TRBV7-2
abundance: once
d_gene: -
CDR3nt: TGTGCCAGCAGCTTAGTAAGGGGGGAACTGTTTTTT
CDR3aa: CASSLVRGELFF

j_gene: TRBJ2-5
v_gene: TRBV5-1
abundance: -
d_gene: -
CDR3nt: TGCGCCAGCAGCTTGGATATTCGAGGAGAGACCCAGTACTTC
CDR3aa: CASSLDIRGETQYF

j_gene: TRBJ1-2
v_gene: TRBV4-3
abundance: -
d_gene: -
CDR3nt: TGCGCCAGCAGCCAAGACAGAACCTATGGCTACACCTTC
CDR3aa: CASSQDRTYGYTF

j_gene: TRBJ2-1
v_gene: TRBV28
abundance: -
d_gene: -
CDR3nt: TGTGCCAGCAGTTTTTCTTCCCACAATGAGCAGTTCTTC
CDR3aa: CASSFSSHNEQFF

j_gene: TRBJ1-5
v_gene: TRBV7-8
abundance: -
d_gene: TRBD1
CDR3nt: TGTGCCAGCAGCTTATTGGTGAACAGGGGGAATAGCAATCAGCCCCAGCATTTT
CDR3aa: CASSLLVNRGNSNQPQHF

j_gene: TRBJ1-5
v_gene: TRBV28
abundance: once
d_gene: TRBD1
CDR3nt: TGTGCCAGCAGTCCCGCCGGACAGGAGATCGATAGCAATCAGCCCCAGCATTTT
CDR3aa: CASSPAGQEIDSNQPQHF

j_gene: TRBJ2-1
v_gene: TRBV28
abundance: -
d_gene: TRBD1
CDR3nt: TGTGCCAGCAGTTTAGAACACAGGGGGCTTTACAATGAGCAGTTCTTC
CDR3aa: CASSLEHRGLYNEQFF

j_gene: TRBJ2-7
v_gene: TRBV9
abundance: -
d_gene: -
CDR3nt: TGTGCCAGCAGTTCGGAATACGAGCAGTACTTC
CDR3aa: CASSSEYEQYF

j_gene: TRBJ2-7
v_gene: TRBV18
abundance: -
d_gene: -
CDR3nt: TGTGCCAGCTCACCAGAGCACGAGAGCTCCTACGAGCAGTACTTC
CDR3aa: CASSPEHESSYEQYF

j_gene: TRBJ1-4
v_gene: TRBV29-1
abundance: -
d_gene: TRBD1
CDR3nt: TGCAGCGTTGTCCCCTCAGGGGGCGGGAGAGAAAAACTGTTTTTT
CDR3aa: CSVVPSGGGREKLFF

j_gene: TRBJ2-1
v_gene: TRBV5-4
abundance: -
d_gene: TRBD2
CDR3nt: TGTGCCAGCAGCTTACGGACTAGCGGGAGAGTCTCCTACAATGAGCAGTTCTTC
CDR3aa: CASSLRTSGRVSYNEQFF